The entry below describes one T cell receptor (beta chain). The PCR employed 60 Vbeta primers together with 13 Jbeta primers. The authors' processing: Some 10 million shared chains were among the roughly 78 million unique TCR beta chains that a later analysis counted. The repertoire was sequenced with immunoSEQ multiplex PCR; TCRdb's copy has only in-frame clones and lacks some. The D gene and trimming were derived from the DNA, and the V and J assignments and clone size from that table. In all, the sample yields just over 150,000 clones. The CDR3 extends over 16 amino acids. The junction had 5 bases not matched to a gene; V was cut back by 4 bases and J by 1 base. CDR1 and CDR2 (germline): LNHDA, SQIVND (reference sequence). This sample was included in a study of cytomegalovirus exposure and HLA in healthy donors.

The sample consisted of PBMCs. The source of this sequence is a man younger than 40 in good health and CMV-seronegative. This chain joins TRBV19 and TRBJ1-5; 9 nucleotides line up with TRBD1. The DNA of the CDR3 is TGTGCCAGTAGTAAATTACAGGGGGCAAGCAATCAGCCCCAGCATTTT. Protein product: CASSKLQGASNQPQHF.